This TCR beta chain came from a study of OX40 agonist ivuxolimab in advanced cancers. Study-level background: The dose-escalation cohort had hepatocellular carcinoma, melanoma, renal cell or head and neck cancer.

A single count supports this clone. CDR1 is SGHVS and CDR2 is FNYEAQ in the germline V gene. This CDR3 region has 14 residues. V was trimmed by 1 base and J by 2 bases, leaving 6 bases between them. Clones were sequenced by immunoSEQ multiplex PCR, and TCRdb holds only the in-frame ones, with some missing. This sample yields tens of thousands of clones, of which roughly nine tenths are seen a single time; over 8.5% belongs to the top ten. This receptor was obtained from an adult with an advanced solid tumor such as melanoma, head and neck, liver or kidney cancer. The chain joins TRBV7-6 to TRBJ1-3; no clear D. Specimen: CD4+ or CD8+ T cells sorted from blood, collected in a trial of the OX40 agonist ivuxolimab. The CDR3 loop reads CASSLGPAGNTIYF. DNA for the CDR3: TGTGCCAGCAGCTTAGGGCCAGCTGGAAACACCATATATTTT.